Sequencing of this T cell receptor beta chain was carried out in a study of spatial heterogeneity in lung cancer. At the level of the study: Each time, sequencing found more beta-chain sequences than alpha-chain sequences. The study, taken as a whole, reports: Ubiquitous expanded tumor TCRs appeared in blood more at resection than follow-up.

Time point here: sample taken at primary tumor resection. Sequencing of whole RNA from tumor, nontumor lung or frozen PBMC involved no sorting. In the library, each TCR cDNA molecule bore its own unique molecular identifier. Via MiXCR, TCRdb re-called the 5' RACE reads, giving one row per CDR3 protein. The repertoire holds around 45,000 distinct CDR3 sequences, with about an eighth as singletons. Deletions cut 2 bases from V and 4 bases from J, with 17 bases between. Germline V gene sequence: CDR1 LNHDA, CDR2 SQIVND (reference sequence). The CDR3 extends over 16 amino acids. The sample holds a few counts of this clonotype. Its antigen is not identified.

This chain links TRBV19 with TRBJ1-1; D uncertain. The sample here was PBMCs, taken at surgery. The receptor comes from a female donor with early-stage non-small cell lung cancer. For the CDR3, the DNA is TGTGCCAGTAGTATAACGGTCGAGAGGGTTGGCACTGAAGCTTTCTTT. It specifies CASSITVERVGTEAFF.